This T cell receptor (beta chain) was found in a study of T cell responses to AZD1222 COVID-19 vaccine. Here immunoSEQ multiplex PCR was the method, and the copy in TCRdb shows in-frame clones only, minus some. The sample lists tens of thousands of clones; 78% were seen once. Germline values: CDR1 LGHDT, CDR2 YNNKEL (reference sequence). CDR3 length equals 16 residues. V was trimmed by 0 bases and J by 4 bases, leaving 12 bases between them. The rearrangement links TRBV3-1 (or the pseudogene TRBV3-2) to TRBJ2-2; D remains unclear. The specimen comprised peripheral blood, sampled on day 0 of AZD1222 vaccination. The TCR was taken from an adult in good health. The CDR3 reads CASSQEFGLFTGELFF. The CDR3 coding sequence is TGTGCCAGCAGCCAAGAGTTCGGGCTGTTCACCGGGGAGCTGTTTTTT.